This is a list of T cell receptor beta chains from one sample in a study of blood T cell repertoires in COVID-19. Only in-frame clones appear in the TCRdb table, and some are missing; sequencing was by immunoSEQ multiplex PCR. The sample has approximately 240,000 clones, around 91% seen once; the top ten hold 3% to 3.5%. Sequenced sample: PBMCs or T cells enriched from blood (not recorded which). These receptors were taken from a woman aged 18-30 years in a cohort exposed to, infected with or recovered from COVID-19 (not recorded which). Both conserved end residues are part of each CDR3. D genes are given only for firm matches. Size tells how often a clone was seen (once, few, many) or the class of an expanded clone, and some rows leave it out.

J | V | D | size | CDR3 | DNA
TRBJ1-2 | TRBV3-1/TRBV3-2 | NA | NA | CASSRDNSYGYTF | TGTGCCAGCAGTCGGGACAACAGCTATGGCTACACCTTC
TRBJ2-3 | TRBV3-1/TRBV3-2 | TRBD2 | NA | CASSQGLAGGHTQYF | TGTGCCAGCAGCCAAGGACTAGCGGGAGGTCATACGCAGTATTTT
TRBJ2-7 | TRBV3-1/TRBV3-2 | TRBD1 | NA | CASSQGQDEQYF | TGTGCCAGCAGCCAGGGACAGGACGAGCAGTACTTC
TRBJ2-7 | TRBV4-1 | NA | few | CASSQEPGEQYF | TGCGCCAGCAGCCAAGAACCGGGGGAGCAGTACTTC
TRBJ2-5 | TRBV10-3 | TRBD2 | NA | CAISPLAGGTQETQYF | TGTGCCATCAGCCCACTAGCGGGGGGTACCCAAGAGACCCAGTACTTC
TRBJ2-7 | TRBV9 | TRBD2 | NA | CASSGGSLAGPSYEQYF | TGTGCCAGCAGCGGGGGGTCTTTAGCGGGTCCCTCCTACGAGCAGTACTTC
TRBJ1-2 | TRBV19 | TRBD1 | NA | CASNPQGTDYGYTF | TGTGCCAGTAACCCACAGGGGACGGACTATGGCTACACCTTC
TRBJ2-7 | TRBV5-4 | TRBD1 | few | CASSITQGADYEQYF | TGTGCCAGCAGCATCACACAGGGGGCTGACTACGAGCAGTACTTC
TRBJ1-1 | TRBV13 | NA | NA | CASSLSRQETMNTEAFF | TGTGCCAGCAGCTTAAGTCGGCAGGAGACTATGAACACTGAAGCTTTCTTT
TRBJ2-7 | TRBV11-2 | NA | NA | CASSLDIPWRVDYEQYF | TGTGCCAGCAGCTTAGATATTCCCTGGAGGGTTGACTACGAGCAGTACTTC
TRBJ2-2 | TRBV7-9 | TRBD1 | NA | CASPQPTGDFGELFF | TGTGCCAGCCCACAACCGACAGGGGATTTCGGGGAGCTGTTTTTT
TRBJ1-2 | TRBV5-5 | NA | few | CASSLGRGVLTYGYTF | TGTGCCAGCAGCTTGGGCCGGGGGGTACTAACTTATGGCTACACCTTC